The T cell receptor beta chain described here comes from a study of T cell responses to AZD1222 COVID-19 vaccine. Study in general: Recipients boosted at about 4 weeks or about 12 weeks are pooled.

This clone was observed once. Antigen unknown. Findings and caveats of the study: Unmutated regions of variants are reportedly targeted by nearly half of spike-specific TCRs. Across spike, vaccine-associated CD4 TCRs were found, dominant at 160-218 and 743-854.

The repertoire was sequenced with immunoSEQ multiplex PCR; TCRdb's copy has only in-frame clones and lacks some. The sample carries around 140,000 clones, 80% to 95% recorded once. The origin of this receptor is an adult in good health. The material sequenced was peripheral blood, taken on day 0 of AZD1222 vaccination.

CDR3 amino acids: CASSRLRGQNEQYF. The CDR3 DNA is TGTGCCAGCAGCCGATTGAGGGGGCAAAACGAGCAGTACTTC. The genes are TRBV3-1 (or the pseudogene TRBV3-2) and TRBJ2-7; 7 positions match TRBD1. CDR3 length equals 14 residues. Trimming cost V 4 bases and J 5 bases; bases outside gene matches: 8. Looked up from germline, CDR1 is LGHDT and CDR2 is YNNKEL (reference sequence).